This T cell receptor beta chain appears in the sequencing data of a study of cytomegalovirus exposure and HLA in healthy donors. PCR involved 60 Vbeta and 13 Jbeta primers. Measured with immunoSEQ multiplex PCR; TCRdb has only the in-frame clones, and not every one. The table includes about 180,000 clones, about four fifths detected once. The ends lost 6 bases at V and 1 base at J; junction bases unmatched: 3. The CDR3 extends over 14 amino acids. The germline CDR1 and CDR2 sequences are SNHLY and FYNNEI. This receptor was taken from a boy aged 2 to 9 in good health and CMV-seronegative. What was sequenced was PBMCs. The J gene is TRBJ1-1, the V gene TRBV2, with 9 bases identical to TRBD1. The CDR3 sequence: CASSMTGGNTEAFF. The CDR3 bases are TGTGCCAGCAGCATGACAGGGGGGAACACTGAAGCTTTCTTT.